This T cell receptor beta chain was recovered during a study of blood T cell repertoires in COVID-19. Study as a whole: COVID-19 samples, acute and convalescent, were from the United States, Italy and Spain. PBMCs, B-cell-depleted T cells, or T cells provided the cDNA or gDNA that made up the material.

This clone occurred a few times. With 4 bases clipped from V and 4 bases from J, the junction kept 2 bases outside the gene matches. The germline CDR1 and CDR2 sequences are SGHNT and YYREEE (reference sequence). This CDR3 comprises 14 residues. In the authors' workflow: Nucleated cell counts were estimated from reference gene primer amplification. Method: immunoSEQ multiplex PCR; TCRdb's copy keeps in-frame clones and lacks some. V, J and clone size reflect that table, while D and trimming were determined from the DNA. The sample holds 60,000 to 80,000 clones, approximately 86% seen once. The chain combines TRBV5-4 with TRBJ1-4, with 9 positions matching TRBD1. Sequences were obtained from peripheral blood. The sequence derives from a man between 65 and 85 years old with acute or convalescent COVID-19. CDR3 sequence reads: CASSRTGVNEKLFF. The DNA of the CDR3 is TGTGCCAGCAGCCGGACAGGGGTTAATGAAAAACTGTTTTTT.